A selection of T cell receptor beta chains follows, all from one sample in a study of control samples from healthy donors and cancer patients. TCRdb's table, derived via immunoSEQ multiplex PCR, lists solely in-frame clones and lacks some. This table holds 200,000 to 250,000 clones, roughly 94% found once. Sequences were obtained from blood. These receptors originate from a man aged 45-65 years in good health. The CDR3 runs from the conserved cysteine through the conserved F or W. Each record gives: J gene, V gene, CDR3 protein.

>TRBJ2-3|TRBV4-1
CASSQDPGPWVQYF
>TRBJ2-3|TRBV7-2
CASSSGTRSSTDTQYF
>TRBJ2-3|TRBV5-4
CASSLRAEDTQYF
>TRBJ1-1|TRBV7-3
CASSLTAADTEAFF
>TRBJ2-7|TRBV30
CAWSVAGYEQYF
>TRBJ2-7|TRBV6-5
CASSFHRTSGSYEQYF
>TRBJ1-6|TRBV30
CAWSVAREGSSYNSPLHF
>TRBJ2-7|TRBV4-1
CASSQAGQGAEYEQYF
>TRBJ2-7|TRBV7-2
CASRSQGIVGEQYF
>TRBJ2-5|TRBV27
CASSPRTSGGPRTQYF
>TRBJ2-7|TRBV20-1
CSASRARGEEQYF
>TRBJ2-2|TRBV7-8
CASSLGPGTTGELFF
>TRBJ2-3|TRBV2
CASRPTGAVADTQYF
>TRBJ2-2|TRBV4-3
CASSQGSSSWGELFF
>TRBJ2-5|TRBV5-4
CASRRGVGETQYF
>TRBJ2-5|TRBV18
CASSQHRDGETQYF
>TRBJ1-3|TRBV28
CASSSQGPGNTIYF
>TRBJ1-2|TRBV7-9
CASSLGSTGSVFSGRTF
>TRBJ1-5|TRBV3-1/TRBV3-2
CASSQHDRNQPQHF
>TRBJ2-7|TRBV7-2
CASSPQSVIAMGEQYF
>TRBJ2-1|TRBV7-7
CASSLATGGYNEQFF
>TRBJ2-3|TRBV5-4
CASSFPLAGGTDAQYF
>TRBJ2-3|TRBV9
CASSGTGGPMDTQYF
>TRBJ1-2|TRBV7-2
CASSRLPGQLYGYTF
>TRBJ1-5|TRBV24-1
CATSTGGGNQPQHF
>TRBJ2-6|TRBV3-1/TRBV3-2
CASSQGETGANVLTF
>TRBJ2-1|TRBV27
CASSFNLAGVNEQFF
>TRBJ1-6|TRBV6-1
CASSEGIQPQDYNSPLHF
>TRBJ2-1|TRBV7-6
CASSLPGQYNEQFF
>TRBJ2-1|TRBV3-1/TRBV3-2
CASSSYQRGQFF
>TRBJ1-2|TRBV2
CASSGQRDRVYGYTF
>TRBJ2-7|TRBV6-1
CASSEAVAGSYEQYF
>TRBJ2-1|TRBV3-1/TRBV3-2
CASSQYGGGNEQFF
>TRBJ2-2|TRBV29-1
CSVGGGTPNTGELFF
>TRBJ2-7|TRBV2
CASSRDLPLAYEQYF
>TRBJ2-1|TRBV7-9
CASSLETVAEQFF
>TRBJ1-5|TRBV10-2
CASTEGHNQPQHF
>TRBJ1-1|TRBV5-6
CASSLDAMRRAFF
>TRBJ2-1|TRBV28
CASSLSGQGEIWNEQFF
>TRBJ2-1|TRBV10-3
CAISPLGGEQFF